A selection of T cell receptor beta chains follows, all from one sample in a study of blood T cell repertoires in COVID-19. Libraries were prepared by immunoSEQ multiplex PCR; TCRdb keeps only in-frame clonotypes and omits some of them. Among around 160,000 clones listed, roughly 76% were seen once. Material: peripheral blood. The receptors were sampled from a human donor with acute or convalescent COVID-19. The donor label of this sample is uncertain. CDR3s include the opening cysteine and the closing phenylalanine or tryptophan. D genes are given only for firm matches. Expanded clones are given a class, and other clones once, few, many or no size at all.

j_call clone_size d_call v_call cdr3_aa cdr3_nt
TRBJ2-5 once . TRBV25-1 CASSELGQWTQYF TGTGCCAGCAGTGAATTGGGGCAGTGGACCCAGTACTTC
TRBJ1-2 . TRBD1 TRBV30 CAWSFNRGNYGYTF TGTGCCTGGAGTTTCAACAGGGGAAACTATGGCTACACCTTC
TRBJ2-2 . . TRBV2 CASTEEGGGELFF TGTGCCAGCACCGAGGAGGGCGGCGGGGAGCTGTTTTTT
TRBJ1-2 . TRBD1 TRBV6-1 CASSEFDRASGYTF TGTGCCAGCAGTGAATTTGACAGGGCCTCTGGCTACACCTTC
TRBJ1-2 . TRBD1 TRBV6-5 CASSQDRGRDGYTF TGTGCCAGCAGTCAGGACAGGGGCCGAGATGGCTACACCTTC
TRBJ2-6 once . TRBV6-5 CASSLSSTGANVLTF TGTGCCAGCAGCCTAAGTTCTACTGGGGCCAACGTCCTGACTTTC
TRBJ1-4 . . TRBV7-8 CASSSTAILTGEKLFF TGTGCCAGCAGCTCGACCGCGATACTTACGGGGGAAAAACTGTTTTTT
TRBJ1-6 . . TRBV7-2 CASSLGRLSYDSPLHF TGTGCCAGCAGCTTAGGGCGGCTTAGTTATGATTCACCCCTCCACTTT
TRBJ1-1 . . TRBV7-8 CASSRRPDTEAFF TGTGCCAGCAGCCGCCGCCCGGACACTGAAGCTTTCTTT
TRBJ1-2 once . TRBV7-9 CASSLGGATKSYTF TGTGCCAGCAGCTTAGGGGGAGCCACCAAAAGCTACACCTTC
TRBJ1-1 . TRBD1 TRBV13 CASSFQGTAVTEAFF TGTGCCAGCAGCTTCCAGGGGACAGCGGTTACTGAAGCTTTCTTT
TRBJ1-1 once . TRBV3-1/TRBV3-2 CASSRNRGTEAFF TGTGCCAGCAGCCGGAATAGGGGAACTGAAGCTTTCTTT
TRBJ1-2 . . TRBV7-9 CASSPSAGANYGYTF TGTGCCAGCAGCCCGTCTGCAGGGGCTAACTATGGCTACACCTTC
TRBJ1-1 once . TRBV19 CASSHTGNTEAFF TGTGCCAGTAGCCATACAGGGAACACTGAAGCTTTCTTT
TRBJ1-5 . . TRBV19 CASSINLSNQPQHF TGTGCCAGTAGTATAAACCTAAGCAATCAGCCCCAGCATTTT
TRBJ2-4 . TRBD2 TRBV27 CASSPPGGAKNIQYF TGTGCCAGCAGTCCTCCCGGGGGGGCCAAAAACATTCAGTACTTC
TRBJ1-4 . . TRBV5-1 CASSLQGLANEKLFF TGCGCCAGCAGCTTACAGGGTCTAGCTAATGAAAAACTGTTTTTT
TRBJ1-6 . TRBD1 TRBV5-1 CASSLTGVGSPLHF TGCGCCAGCAGCTTGACAGGGGTCGGGTCACCCCTCCACTTT
TRBJ1-5 . . TRBV12-3/TRBV12-4 CASSSGSNQPQHF TGTGCCAGCAGTTCAGGGAGCAATCAGCCCCAGCATTTT
TRBJ2-7 . TRBD2 TRBV5-1 CASTLLAGASGEQYF TGCGCCAGCACCCTCTTAGCGGGGGCTTCGGGGGAGCAGTACTTC
TRBJ2-2 . . TRBV7-7 CASSLEGIGELFF TGTGCCAGCAGCTTAGAGGGGATCGGGGAGCTGTTTTTT
TRBJ2-1 . TRBD2 TRBV20-1 CSASGTSGYNEQFF TGCAGTGCTAGTGGAACTAGCGGCTACAATGAGCAGTTCTTC
TRBJ2-6 . . TRBV19 CASSIRFSGANVLTF TGTGCCAGTAGTATCAGGTTCTCTGGGGCCAACGTCCTGACTTTC
TRBJ1-6 . . TRBV3-1/TRBV3-2 CASSRRDIDNSPLHF TGTGCCAGCAGCCGCCGGGACATCGATAATTCACCCCTCCACTTT
TRBJ2-1 . TRBD2 TRBV7-9 CASSNLAGSYNEQFF TGTGCCAGCAGCAACCTAGCGGGTTCCTACAATGAGCAGTTCTTC
TRBJ2-7 many TRBD1 TRBV28 CASSLPGTALFEQYF TGTGCCAGCAGTCTCCCCGGGACAGCTCTTTTCGAGCAGTACTTC
TRBJ1-3 . . TRBV7-2 CASSLAQRDLYGNTIYF TGTGCCAGCAGCTTAGCGCAGAGGGATTTGTACGGAAACACCATATATTTT
TRBJ2-2 . . TRBV7-2 CASSLQRRTGELFF TGTGCCAGCAGCTTGCAGCGTCGCACCGGGGAGCTGTTTTTT
TRBJ1-6 . TRBD1 TRBV2 CASSVQGASYNSPLHF TGTGCCAGCAGTGTACAGGGGGCCTCCTATAATTCACCCCTCCACTTT
TRBJ2-5 . . TRBV18 CASSGGARTQYF TGTGCCAGCTCCGGAGGGGCAAGGACCCAGTACTTC
TRBJ1-6 . . TRBV7-2 CASSFNSSPLHF TGTGCCAGCAGCTTCAACAGTTCACCCCTCCACTTT
TRBJ2-3 . TRBD1 TRBV19 CASSLRDRGSGTDTQYF TGTGCCAGTAGTCTCCGGGACAGGGGTAGTGGAACAGATACGCAGTATTTT
TRBJ1-1 . . TRBV20-1 CSVSTSTEAFF TGCAGTGTTTCGACATCAACTGAAGCTTTCTTT
TRBJ1-1 . TRBD1 TRBV7-9 CASSPGGGYTEAFF TGTGCCAGCAGTCCAGGGGGAGGTTACACTGAAGCTTTCTTT
TRBJ1-2 . TRBD1 TRBV6-5 CASSSQGEYYGYTF TGTGCCAGCAGTTCGCAGGGGGAGTACTATGGCTACACCTTC
TRBJ1-3 . . TRBV6-5 CASQGIAGNTIYF TGTGCCAGCCAGGGAATTGCTGGAAACACCATATATTTT
TRBJ1-1 . . TRBV19 CASSISVRFEAFF TGTGCCAGTAGTATTAGTGTGAGGTTTGAAGCTTTCTTT
TRBJ1-2 . . TRBV30 CAWDFRTQRGYGYTF TGTGCCTGGGACTTCCGGACTCAGCGGGGCTATGGCTACACCTTC
TRBJ1-1 . . TRBV4-1 CASSQDVRKLVF TGCGCCAGCAGCCAAGATGTACGGAAGCTAGTCTTT
TRBJ1-1 . . TRBV2 CASSEAIDTEAFF TGTGCCAGCAGTGAAGCCATAGACACTGAAGCTTTCTTT
TRBJ1-2 few . TRBV3-1/TRBV3-2 CASSQGRGGYTF TGTGCCAGCAGCCAGGGACGGGGGGGCTACACCTTC
TRBJ2-7 . TRBD1 TRBV9 CASSVTGVGEQYF TGTGCCAGCAGCGTGACAGGGGTGGGGGAGCAGTACTTC